Detailed here is one T cell receptor beta chain. Its specificity is unknown. This entry comes from a study of siplizumab effects on memory and regulatory T cells. Whole-study results and caveats: Left unconfirmed was the suppressive function of proliferating Tregs from siplizumab cultures. Only a minority of proliferating CD4+ or CD8+ clones had an assignable naive or memory phenotype, with roughly 80-96% lacking one. Significant reduction of alloreactive sequences traceable to unstimulated CD4+ memory cells was observed with siplizumab. Contribution to the alloresponse seemed major for naive T cells, which also seemed more diverse than memory cells.

The repertoire was sequenced with immunoSEQ multiplex PCR; TCRdb's copy has only in-frame clones and lacks some. The table records more than 85,000 clones, 85% to 90% of them present only once. Germline CDR1 SGHRS, CDR2 YFSETQ. Trimming left V 1 base short and J 8 bases short, with 6 bases between. CDR3 length: 12 residues. The rearrangement links TRBV5-1 to TRBJ1-4; D gene unclear. Sequencing input: CD4+ T cells sorted from blood. The TCR was taken from a human donor in good health. Here the CDR3 reads CASSLTGEKLFF. The DNA for the CDR3 is TGCGCCAGCAGCTTGACCGGGGAAAAACTGTTTTTT.